These 29 T cell receptor beta chains were all obtained from the same sample, sequenced in a study of OX40 agonist ivuxolimab in advanced cancers. Sequencing used immunoSEQ multiplex PCR; TCRdb keeps in-frame clones, though not all of them. Of over 70,000 clones in the sample, about 88% were seen once. The sequencing here drew on CD4+ or CD8+ T cells sorted from blood, taken in a trial of the OX40 agonist ivuxolimab. The receptors were sampled from an adult with an advanced solid tumor such as melanoma, head and neck, liver or kidney cancer.

J is TRBJ1-5 and V is TRBV2; D is unresolved. Germline V CDR1 and CDR2: SNHLY, FYNNEI. The CDR3 contains 15 residues. The V and J ends lost 3 bases and 5 bases respectively, with 14 bases between them. CDR3 coding DNA: TGTGCCAGCAGTGACTCAGATCTTTTCTATCAGCCCCAGCATTTT. This codes for CASSDSDLFYQPQHF.

The chain links TRBV4-1 to TRBJ1-2, with D possibly TRBD1 on 5 matching bases. The CDR3 has 14 amino acids. Trimming shortened V by 1 base and J by 6 bases, and 12 bases separated the two germline ends. Germline CDR1 is MGHRA and CDR2 is YSYEKL. The CDR3 protein is CASSQVGGIDGYTF. The DNA of the CDR3 is TGCGCCAGCAGCCAAGTCGGGGGAATCGATGGCTACACCTTC.

The genes are TRBV19 and TRBJ1-5; 9 bases map to TRBD1. V was clipped by 5 bases and J by 4 bases; unmatched bases: 6. The CDR3 is 15 residues long. Germline CDR1 reads LNHDA; CDR2 reads SQIVND (reference sequence). CDR3 DNA sequence: TGTGCCAGTAGTCTCCCGACAGGGGGTAATCAGCCCCAGCATTTT. This sequence encodes CASSLPTGGNQPQHF.

The chain carries TRBV6-6 and TRBJ1-2; 7 bases agree with TRBD1. This CDR3 is built from 14 residues. Trimming at V came to 6 bases and at J to 4 bases, leaving 8 bases not matched to a gene. From germline, CDR1 is MNHNY and CDR2 SVGAGI (reference sequence). CDR3 nucleotide sequence: TGTGCCAGCAGACCCCGGACAGGAGGCTATGGCTACACCTTC. Encoded protein: CASRPRTGGYGYTF.

The V call is TRBV5-1, the J call TRBJ2-1, with 9 bases aligning to TRBD2. The CDR3 totals 15 residues. Germline CDR1 is SGHRS and CDR2 is YFSETQ. V was pared by 0 bases and J by 8 bases, with 6 bases of the junction left unmatched. The CDR3 sequence is CASSLDGTSLDEQFF. The CDR3 region has the DNA TGCGCCAGCAGCTTGGACGGGACTAGCCTAGATGAGCAGTTCTTC. Together with reference TRBV5-1 and TRBJ2-1, the CDR3 gives the full variable domain: KAGVTQTPRYLIKTRGQQVTLSCSPISGHRSVSWYQQTPGQGLQFLFEYFSETQRNKGNFPGRFSGRQFSNSRSEMNVSTLELGDSALYLCASSLDGTSLDEQFFGPGTRLTVL.

This chain joins TRBV4-3 and TRBJ2-6; D may correspond to TRBD1 or TRBD2 (5 bases each). V dropped 0 bases and J dropped 1 base, with 16 bases sitting between them. The germline gives CDR1 LGHNA, CDR2 YSLEER. CDR3 length: 19 residues. The CDR3 nucleotides are TGCGCCAGCAGCCAAGATGGTCGGGGCGGCCCATCTGGGGCCAACGTCCTGACTTTC. Its translation is CASSQDGRGGPSGANVLTF.

This chain links TRBV15 with TRBJ2-6; D possibly matches TRBD1 or TRBD2 (5 bases each). This CDR3 region has 17 residues. V shed 2 bases and J shed 3 bases, with 14 bases lying between them. Germline V gene lookup returns CDR1 LNHNV and CDR2 YYDKDF (reference sequence). The CDR3 region has the DNA TGTGCCACCAGCAGACAGGGAGTAACTGGTGGGGCCAACGTCCTGACTTTC. Translation gives CATSRQGVTGGANVLTF.

The chain couples TRBV4-1 to TRBJ2-3, with TRBD2 matching 10 bases. CDR3 size: 20 residues. With V trimmed by 0 bases and J by 3 bases, 15 bases remained unmatched. Germline V gene lookup returns CDR1 MGHRA and CDR2 YSYEKL. CDR3 in amino acids: CASSQDRERGGRVETDTQYF. The CDR3 DNA reads as TGCGCCAGCAGCCAAGATCGAGAGCGGGGGGGCCGGGTTGAAACAGATACGCAGTATTTT.

The CDR3 region has the DNA TGTGCCAGCAGCTTAGATTCGCCTTCTGGGGCCAACGTCCTGACTTTC. Protein product: CASSLDSPSGANVLTF. This sequence joins TRBV7-2 and TRBJ2-6; D uncertain. The CDR3 length is 16 residues. The germline V and J ends were trimmed by 1 base and 1 base, with 8 bases remaining between them. From germline, CDR1 is SGHTA and CDR2 FQGNSA.

The CDR3 reads CASSSPPGRLTDTQYF. The CDR3 DNA is TGTGCCAGCAGCTCCCCCCCTGGCCGGCTCACAGATACGCAGTATTTT. This chain connects TRBV7-2 to TRBJ2-3; D gene uncertain. V was cut by 4 bases and J by 2 bases, with 16 bases left in between. Per germline, CDR1 SGHTA and CDR2 FQGNSA. The CDR3 extends over 16 amino acids.

The CDR3 coding sequence is TGTGCCAGCAGCCAAGATCGGACAGGTTACAATGAGCAGTTCTTC. Residues: CASSQDRTGYNEQFF. The chain is built from TRBV4-2 and TRBJ2-1; TRBD1 matches 7 bases. Per the germline V gene, CDR1 is LGHNA and CDR2 is YNFKEQ. The V gene end was trimmed by 0 bases and the J gene end by 4 bases; junction bases not matched to a gene: 3. CDR3 length: 15 residues.

This clone was seen a handful of times. The chain uses TRBV4-1 and TRBJ1-2, with a tentative D call TRBD1 (5 bases). Germline CDR1 is MGHRA and CDR2 is YSYEKL. The length of the CDR3 is 15 residues. The V end lost 3 bases, the J end lost 7 bases, and 18 bases lay between the germline ends. CDR3 in DNA: TGCGCCAGCAGCCACCGTGGGAGACAGCAGGGTGGCTACACCTTC. This codes for CASSHRGRQQGGYTF.

This chain uses TRBV6-5 with TRBJ2-1; 9 bases match TRBD1. CDR3 length: 16 amino acids. Germline trimming cut 0 bases from V and 4 bases from J; bases unmatched to any gene: 4. From germline, CDR1 is MNHEY and CDR2 SVGAGI. CDR3 residues: CASSYSYGQGYNEQFF. The CDR3 region has the DNA TGTGCCAGCAGTTACTCGTACGGACAGGGGTACAATGAGCAGTTCTTC.

The rearrangement links TRBV5-4 to TRBJ1-2, with unresolved D. Trimming removed 0 bases from V and 7 bases from J, with 7 bases in between. The CDR3 is 12 amino acids. Germline V lookup: CDR1 SGHNT, CDR2 YYREEE (reference sequence). CDR3 sequence reads: CASSLGGGGYTF. In DNA form, the CDR3 reads TGTGCCAGCAGCTTGGGGGGAGGTGGCTACACCTTC.

This chain joins TRBV7-6 and TRBJ1-5; D gene uncertain. Germline lookup yields CDR1 SGHVS and CDR2 FNYEAQ. V lost 1 base and J 3 bases, leaving 13 bases between the germline ends. This CDR3 is 16 amino acids long. The CDR3 region is CASSLVSEGFNQPQHF. The CDR3 DNA sequence: TGTGCCAGCAGCTTAGTCTCCGAGGGTTTCAATCAGCCCCAGCATTTT. The whole variable domain, remainder taken from reference TRBV7-6 and TRBJ1-5, is GAGVSQSPRYKVTKRGQDVALRCDPISGHVSLYWYRQALGQGPEFLTYFNYEAQQDKSGLPNDRFSAERPEGSISTLTIQRTEQRDSAMYRCASSLVSEGFNQPQHFGDGTRLSIL.

V and J are TRBV7-2 and TRBJ1-4, with D perhaps matching TRBD1 (6 bases). Trimming stripped 7 bases from V and 5 bases from J, with 8 bases between. The germline V gene has CDR1 SGHTA and CDR2 FQGNSA. The CDR3 is 12 residues long. The CDR3 bases are TGTGCCAGCAACAGGGCGAATGAAAAACTGTTTTTT. It yields the protein CASNRANEKLFF.

Here the CDR3 DNA reads TGTGCCTGGGGCGTAGGGGGTGGGGAGACCCAGTACTTC. It translates to CAWGVGGGETQYF. The chain combines TRBV30 with TRBJ2-5, with D tentatively TRBD1 (6 bases). With 5 bases removed from V and 5 bases from J, the gap between germline ends came to 15 bases. CDR1 is GTSNPN, CDR2 SVGIG, per germline (reference sequence). The CDR3 contains 13 residues.

CDR3 amino acids: CASGENSGQRNTIYF. CDR3 DNA: TGTGCCAGCGGTGAAAACAGTGGCCAGAGAAACACCATATATTTT. The gene calls are TRBV28 and TRBJ1-3; D is undetermined. Germline values: CDR1 MDHEN, CDR2 SYDVKM. V was cut by 8 bases and J by 5 bases, with 19 bases left in between. This CDR3 is built from 15 residues.

This clone has a single count. This chain links TRBV27 with TRBJ1-5; D ambiguous. The germline gives CDR1 MNHEY, CDR2 SMNVEV (reference sequence). Between the trimmed V and J ends, which lost 0 bases and 7 bases, there was a span of 7 bases. This CDR3 region has 13 residues. CDR3 residues: CASSLSGRQPQHF. CDR3 nucleotide sequence: TGTGCCAGCAGTTTATCGGGGAGACAGCCCCAGCATTTT.

The V and J genes are TRBV6-5 and TRBJ2-5; either TRBD1 or TRBD2 may supply D (5 bases each). Looked up from germline, CDR1 is MNHEY and CDR2 is SVGAGI. The CDR3 sequence is 15 residues long. Between the trimmed V and J ends, which lost 5 bases and 5 bases, there was a span of 18 bases. DNA for the CDR3: TGTGCCAGCAGTAGAGACCGGGGAGAGGGGGAGACCCAGTACTTC. Amino acid sequence: CASSRDRGEGETQYF.

The rearrangement uses TRBV29-1 and TRBJ2-5; D unresolved. Germline V CDR1 and CDR2: SQVTM, ANQGSEA. This CDR3 comprises 14 residues. Trimming took 5 bases from V and 3 from J, leaving 16 bases between them. CDR3 loop: CSVNWQILKETQYF. CDR3 nucleotides: TGCAGCGTTAATTGGCAGATCCTTAAAGAGACCCAGTACTTC.

The rearrangement links TRBV6-6 to TRBJ2-1; 13 nucleotides align to TRBD2. The CDR3 has 15 amino acids. The germline CDR1 and CDR2 sequences are MNHNY and SVGAGI (reference sequence). V was clipped by 6 bases and J by 2 bases; unmatched bases: 1. In nucleotides, the CDR3 is TGTGCCAGCAGGACTAGCGGGGGGACCTACAATGAGCAGTTCTTC. Protein: CASRTSGGTYNEQFF.

This chain uses TRBV19 with TRBJ1-4; 11 bases are shared with TRBD1. Trimming at V came to 6 bases and at J to 3 bases, leaving 9 bases not matched to a gene. Germline V gene data show CDR1 as LNHDA and CDR2 as SQIVND (reference sequence). This CDR3 is 17 amino acids long. The CDR3 protein is CASRRRTGGLANEKLFF. CDR3 DNA: TGTGCCAGTAGGAGGCGGACAGGGGGCCTGGCTAATGAAAAACTGTTTTTT.

The rearrangement uses TRBV6-6 and TRBJ1-3; no firm D call. This CDR3 has 11 residues. The germline gives CDR1 MNHNY, CDR2 SVGAGI (reference sequence). The V gene lost 6 bases and the J gene lost 8 bases, with 8 bases spanning the gap. The CDR3 DNA sequence: TGTGCCAGCAGCCAAATAGACACCATATATTTT. Translating gives CASSQIDTIYF.

The chain uses TRBV6-8 and TRBJ2-4, with a weak D call TRBD1 (5 bases). This CDR3 spans 19 amino acids. Germline V gene data show CDR1 as MNHGY and CDR2 as SAAAGT. Trimming removed 5 bases at V and 4 bases at J, with 27 bases between. In DNA form, the CDR3 reads TGTGCCAGCAGTGGAGAAAAGGGGCGGCCCCGGACGACTAAAAACATTCAGTACTTC. Translation gives CASSGEKGRPRTTKNIQYF.

V is TRBV27 and J is TRBJ1-4, with 8 bases identical to TRBD1. J was trimmed by 8 bases and V by 5 bases; bases with no gene match: 7. This CDR3 comprises 14 residues. Per the germline V gene, CDR1 is MNHEY and CDR2 is SMNVEV (reference sequence). The CDR3 coding sequence is TGTGCCAGCAGTCAGGGGGCAATATGGGAAAAACTGTTTTTT. Translation gives CASSQGAIWEKLFF.

V and J are TRBV6-5 and TRBJ1-2; D perhaps matches TRBD1 (5 bases). CDR1 MNHEY and CDR2 SVGAGI come from the germline V gene. There are 13 residues in the CDR3. Trimming left V 2 bases short and J 4 bases short, with 8 bases between. Here the CDR3 DNA reads TGTGCCAGCAGTTACCAGGGTGGCTATGGCTACACCTTC. Protein: CASSYQGGYGYTF.

This clone came up once. This rearrangement joins TRBV30 to TRBJ1-2, with 7 bases lining up with TRBD1. V was pared by 0 bases and J by 4 bases, with 2 bases of the junction left unmatched. CDR3 size: 13 residues. Germline V gives CDR1 GTSNPN, CDR2 SVGIG (reference sequence). The CDR3 region is CAWSVQGSYGYTF. The CDR3 DNA follows: TGTGCCTGGAGTGTACAGGGGAGCTATGGCTACACCTTC.

The rearrangement links TRBV7-9 to TRBJ2-3; maybe TRBD2 (5 bases). The CDR3 length is 13 residues. V lost 5 bases and J lost 5, with 11 bases in between. The germline V gene has CDR1 SEHNR and CDR2 FQNEAQ (reference sequence). This CDR3 is CASSLRGEDTQYF. As DNA, the CDR3 is TGTGCCAGCAGCCTCCGGGGAGAAGATACGCAGTATTTT. Together with reference TRBV7-9 and TRBJ2-3, the CDR3 gives the full variable domain: DTGVSQNPRHKITKRGQNVTFRCDPISEHNRLYWYRQTLGQGPEFLTYFQNEAQLEKSRLLSDRFSAERPKGSFSTLEIQRTEQGDSAMYLCASSLRGEDTQYFGPGTRLTVL.